One sample yielded the 20 T cell receptor beta chains listed below, sequenced in a study of PD-1 blockade in classical Hodgkin lymphoma. Sample time point: newly diagnosed, previously untreated cHL patient sample. Generated by immunoSEQ multiplex PCR, the TCRdb table keeps only in-frame clones and is missing some. Among about 17,000 clones listed, 87% were seen once. Sequences were obtained from peripheral blood mononuclear cells (PBMCs). The receptors derive from a human donor with classical Hodgkin lymphoma.

V and J are TRBV5-1 and TRBJ1-5, with D possibly matching TRBD1 (6 bases). This CDR3 region has 15 residues. Germline V gene sequence: CDR1 SGHRS, CDR2 YFSETQ. V was cut by 1 base and J by 1 base, with 9 bases left in between. This chain's CDR3 is CASSLSGGSNQPQHF. CDR3 nucleotide sequence: TGCGCCAGCAGCTTGTCGGGGGGCAGCAATCAGCCCCAGCATTTT.

The gene calls are TRBV7-9 and TRBJ1-4, with TRBD1 as a possible D gene (6 bases). With 8 bases removed from V and 8 bases from J, the gap between germline ends came to 15 bases. Germline CDR1 is SEHNR and CDR2 is FQNEAQ (reference sequence). This CDR3 contains 13 residues. The CDR3 loop is CASRRQADEKLFF. The DNA for the CDR3 is TGTGCCAGCCGCCGACAGGCTGACGAAAAACTGTTTTTT.

The chain carries TRBV7-2 and TRBJ1-4; 10 bases map to TRBD1. The J segment lost 5 bases and the V segment lost 5 bases, leaving 5 bases of the junction unmatched. The CDR3 loop spans 15 amino acids. Germline V lookup: CDR1 SGHTA, CDR2 FQGNSA. The CDR3 is CASSPPGQGNEKLFF. Here the CDR3 DNA reads TGTGCCAGCAGCCCTCCGGGACAGGGGAATGAAAAACTGTTTTTT.

The gene calls are TRBV2 and TRBJ2-3, with D maybe TRBD1 (7 bases). Trimming removed 1 base from V and 4 bases from J, with 15 bases in between. CDR3 size: 16 residues. CDR1 SNHLY and CDR2 FYNNEI come from the germline V gene. CDR3 loop: CASSEGQGWGADTQYF. CDR3 in DNA: TGTGCCAGCAGTGAAGGACAGGGATGGGGGGCAGATACGCAGTATTTT. Complete variable domain (other parts from reference TRBV2 and TRBJ2-3): EPEVTQTPSHQVTQMGQEVILRCVPISNHLYFYWYRQILGQKVEFLVSFYNNEISEKSEIFDDQFSVERPDGSNFTLKIRSTKLEDSAMYFCASSEGQGWGADTQYFGPGTRLTVL.

V is TRBV19 and J is TRBJ2-1; possibly TRBD1 for D (6 bases). The CDR3 covers 14 residues. CDR1 is LNHDA, CDR2 SQIVND, per germline (reference sequence). Trimming took 3 bases from V and 6 from J, leaving 12 bases between them. This CDR3 is CASSIPTGSNEQFF. The CDR3 coding sequence is TGTGCCAGTAGTATCCCTACAGGGAGCAATGAGCAGTTCTTC.

V usage is TRBV18 and J usage is TRBJ2-1; 12 nucleotides agree with TRBD2. V shed 0 bases, J shed 6 bases, and the junction held 3 bases outside the gene matches. This CDR3 contains 16 residues. Germline CDR1 KGHSH, CDR2 LQKENI. The CDR3 region has the DNA TGTGCCAGCTCACCACCTGGACTAGCGGGGAGCAATGAGCAGTTCTTC. It encodes CASSPPGLAGSNEQFF. The variable domain in full, completed from reference TRBV18 and TRBJ2-1, reads NAGVMQNPRHLVRRRGQEARLRCSPMKGHSHVYWYRQLPEEGLKFMVYLQKENIIDESGMPKERFSAEFPKEGPSILRIQQVVRGDSAAYFCASSPPGLAGSNEQFFGPGTRLTVL.

J is TRBJ2-1 and V is TRBV5-6, with TRBD2 matching 14 bases. Germline CDR1 and CDR2: SGHDT and YYEEEE. Germline trimming cut 4 bases from V and 8 bases from J; bases unmatched to any gene: 14. CDR3 length equals 18 residues. Here the CDR3 reads CASSNSPGTSGSSDEQFF. The CDR3 nucleotides are TGTGCCAGCAGCAACTCACCCGGGACTAGCGGGAGCAGCGATGAGCAGTTCTTC.

CDR3 nucleotides: TGTGCCAGTAGTACTATGCAGGGGGCCTACGAGCAGTACTTC. Protein: CASSTMQGAYEQYF. The chain has TRBV19 and TRBJ2-7, with 7 nucleotides matching TRBD1. J was trimmed by 2 bases and V by 4 bases; bases with no gene match: 5. The germline CDR1 and CDR2 sequences are LNHDA and SQIVND (reference sequence). The CDR3 spans 14 residues.

The rearrangement uses TRBV9 and TRBJ2-3; 13 bases agree with TRBD2. The CDR3 consists of 17 residues. With 3 bases clipped from V and 4 bases from J, the junction kept 8 bases outside the gene matches. Germline CDR1 reads SGDLS; CDR2 reads YYNGEE. The DNA of the CDR3 is TGTGCCAGCAGCGATCCCAAGACTAGCGGGAGGTCAGATACGCAGTATTTT. This sequence encodes CASSDPKTSGRSDTQYF.

The chain is built from TRBV6-5 and TRBJ2-1, with 7 bases identical to TRBD2. The CDR3 covers 15 residues. The V and J ends lost 2 bases and 5 bases, in that order; junction bases with no gene match: 6. The V gene's germline CDR1 is MNHEY and CDR2 SVGAGI. The CDR3 DNA reads as TGTGCCAGCAGTTACGAGGGAGGGCTTGACAATGAGCAGTTCTTC. This gives the protein CASSYEGGLDNEQFF.

This clone was detected only once. This chain joins TRBV29-1 and TRBJ2-7, with TRBD2 as a possible D gene (5 bases). This CDR3 is built from 15 residues. Trimming removed 0 bases from V and 4 bases from J, with 16 bases in between. Germline CDR1 is SQVTM and CDR2 is ANQGSEA. In DNA, the CDR3 is TGCAGCGTTGAAGACCGGCTAGCCACTAGATACGAGCAGTACTTC. This sequence encodes CSVEDRLATRYEQYF.

This chain links TRBV28 with TRBJ1-3; D not certain. This CDR3 spans 14 amino acids. Trimming left V 3 bases short and J 4 bases short, with 10 bases between. Germline assignment: CDR1 MDHEN and CDR2 SYDVKM. In DNA, the CDR3 is TGTGCCAGCAGTTTGGACGGGAGGGGAAACACCATATATTTT. It specifies CASSLDGRGNTIYF.

The chain joins TRBV7-2 to TRBJ2-3, with 7 positions matching TRBD2. From germline, CDR1 is SGHTA and CDR2 FQGNSA. J was trimmed by 5 bases and V by 0 bases; bases with no gene match: 5. CDR3 length: 15 residues. In nucleotides, the CDR3 is TGTGCCAGCAGCTTAGCGGGAGGGCGTGTAGATACGCAGTATTTT. Protein product: CASSLAGGRVDTQYF.

V usage is TRBV7-2 and J usage is TRBJ2-2; 9 bases fit TRBD1. Trimming cost V 3 bases and J 4 bases; bases outside gene matches: 6. CDR3 length: 16 residues. Per germline, CDR1 SGHTA and CDR2 FQGNSA. The DNA of the CDR3 is TGTGCCAGCAGCTTCTCCGGGACAGGGTTCACCGGGGAGCTGTTTTTT. Translating gives CASSFSGTGFTGELFF.

The chain recombines TRBV27 with TRBJ1-2, with 7 bases matching TRBD1. V gave up 6 bases and J gave up 4 bases; unmatched junction bases: 8. The CDR3 is 14 residues long. In germline, CDR1 is MNHEY, CDR2 SMNVEV (reference sequence). For the CDR3, the DNA is TGTGCCAGCAGCAAAACAGGGGAGGGCTATGGCTACACCTTC. It is translated as CASSKTGEGYGYTF.

This CDR3 is CASSADRGETQYF. Here the CDR3 DNA reads TGTGCCAGCAGCGCCGACAGGGGGGAGACCCAGTACTTC. The chain is built from TRBV11-2 and TRBJ2-5; 9 nucleotides agree with TRBD1. This CDR3 has 13 residues. V lost 5 bases and J lost 5; bases outside the gene matches: 3. The germline V gene has CDR1 SGHAT and CDR2 FQNNGV.

V gene TRBV2 combines with J gene TRBJ1-1; D call uncertain. The CDR3 sequence is 14 residues long. The V and J ends lost 6 bases and 5 bases respectively, with 16 bases between them. Germline V lookup: CDR1 SNHLY, CDR2 FYNNEI. CDR3 coding DNA: TGTGCCAGCAGAAGAAGTACGGGTGAGACTGAAGCTTTCTTT. This sequence encodes CASRRSTGETEAFF.

This clone was observed once. This rearrangement joins TRBV30 to TRBJ2-4; 7 nucleotides align to TRBD1. The CDR3 spans 12 residues. Germline CDR1 GTSNPN, CDR2 SVGIG (reference sequence). Losses at the gene ends were 3 bases for V and 7 bases for J; bases not matched to a gene: 3. The CDR3 here is CAWSNRGNIQYF. CDR3 nucleotide sequence: TGTGCCTGGAGCAACAGGGGTAACATTCAGTACTTC.

V and J are TRBV18 and TRBJ2-7, with a possible D match to TRBD1 (5 bases). Per germline, CDR1 KGHSH and CDR2 LQKENI. The CDR3 covers 14 residues. The V end lost 1 base, the J end lost 5 bases, and 12 bases lay between the germline ends. The CDR3 protein is CASSPRSGQDEQYF. The CDR3 coding sequence is TGTGCCAGCTCACCACGGTCAGGGCAGGACGAGCAGTACTTC.

The chain carries TRBV23-1 and TRBJ2-1; no reliable D call. TRBV23-1 is sorted into the ORF group, with uncertain function. This CDR3 contains 18 residues. Trimming removed 3 bases at V and 3 bases at J, with 21 bases between. Here the CDR3 DNA reads TGCGCCAGCAGTCATTCACGATTCAAAGCACTATTCTACAATGAGCAGTTCTTC. As protein: CASSHSRFKALFYNEQFF.